This passage covers 20 T cell receptor beta chains from one sample sequenced in a study of blood T cell repertoires in COVID-19. Method: immunoSEQ multiplex PCR; TCRdb's copy keeps in-frame clones and lacks some. This repertoire shows around 250,000 clones, 90% found once; its top ten account for roughly 4.3%. The sample taken for sequencing was PBMCs or T cells enriched from blood (not recorded which). These receptors all come from a woman in her twenties or thirties with acute COVID-19.

The chain has TRBV18 and TRBJ2-1; 10 nucleotides align to TRBD2. Germline CDR1 KGHSH, CDR2 LQKENI. Unmatched junction bases numbered 12, after V lost 6 bases and J lost 7 bases. The CDR3 sequence is 16 residues long. CDR3 region: CASSKISSGSENEQFF. DNA of the CDR3: TGTGCCAGCTCCAAAATTTCTAGCGGGAGTGAAAATGAGCAGTTCTTC.

This chain joins TRBV24-1 and TRBJ2-1; 8 bases are a match to TRBD2. The CDR3 totals 14 residues. Germline V CDR1 and CDR2: KGHDR, SFDVKD. The trim removed 4 bases at V and 9 bases at J, leaving 7 bases unmatched. The CDR3 is CATSDPGLDSEQFF. The DNA of the CDR3 is TGTGCCACCAGTGACCCGGGACTAGATAGTGAGCAGTTCTTC.

This chain connects TRBV19 to TRBJ1-5; 10 nucleotides align to TRBD1. This CDR3 spans 13 amino acids. V shed 5 bases, J shed 6 bases, and the junction held 1 base outside the gene matches. CDR1 is LNHDA, CDR2 SQIVND, per germline (reference sequence). The CDR3 nucleotides read TGTGCCAGTAGTGGGACAGGGGTTCAGCCCCAGCATTTT. It codes for CASSGTGVQPQHF. The whole variable domain, remainder taken from reference TRBV19 and TRBJ1-5, is DGGITQSPKYLFRKEGQNVTLSCEQNLNHDAMYWYRQDPGQGLRLIYYSQIVNDFQKGDIAEGYSVSREKKESFPLTVTSAQKNPTAFYLCASSGTGVQPQHFGDGTRLSIL.

The rearrangement joins TRBV9 to TRBJ2-1, with 14 bases matching TRBD2. CDR1 and CDR2 from the germline V gene are SGDLS and YYNGEE. CDR3 length: 17 residues. The J segment lost 4 bases and the V segment lost 3 bases, leaving 6 bases of the junction unmatched. The CDR3 DNA reads TGTGCCAGCAGCGCCTCCGGGACTAGCGGGAGTTACAATGAGCAGTTCTTC. The encoded protein is CASSASGTSGSYNEQFF.

CDR3 in amino acids: CASSANRGRYLAQHF. The CDR3 DNA sequence: TGTGCCAGCAGTGCAAACAGGGGAAGGTATTTGGCCCAGCATTTT. The chain has TRBV2 and TRBJ1-5; 7 nucleotides agree with TRBD1. Germline lookup yields CDR1 SNHLY and CDR2 FYNNEI. The V and J ends lost 4 bases and 11 bases, in that order; junction bases with no gene match: 14. This CDR3 spans 15 amino acids.

The V call is TRBV7-8, the J call TRBJ1-5, with D perhaps matching TRBD1 (6 bases). V was pared by 3 bases and J by 5 bases, with 11 bases between. Germline V gene sequence: CDR1 SGHVS, CDR2 FQNEAQ. The CDR3 loop spans 14 amino acids. The CDR3: CASSLSGVDQPQHF. For the CDR3, the DNA is TGTGCCAGCAGCTTGTCAGGGGTCGATCAGCCCCAGCATTTT.

DNA of the CDR3: TGTGCCATCACGGCGGGAGTGCCCACCGGGGAGCTGTTTTTT. Encoded protein: CAITAGVPTGELFF. This rearrangement joins TRBV10-3 to TRBJ2-2; 7 bases agree with TRBD2. Germline V gives CDR1 ENHRY, CDR2 SYGVKD. CDR3 length: 14 residues. With 7 bases clipped from V and 4 bases from J, the junction kept 6 bases outside the gene matches.

The chain combines TRBV20-1 with TRBJ2-3; D unresolved. This CDR3 comprises 10 residues. CDR1 DFQATT and CDR2 SNEGSKA come from the germline V gene (reference sequence). Between the trimmed V and J ends, which lost 5 bases and 4 bases, there was a span of 4 bases. This chain's CDR3 is CSADSDTQYF. The CDR3 DNA reads TGCAGTGCTGACTCAGATACGCAGTATTTT.

The rearrangement uses TRBV12-3 or TRBV12-4 and TRBJ2-1; 10 bases are a match to TRBD1. The J segment lost 15 bases and the V segment lost 6 bases, leaving 5 bases of the junction unmatched. There are 11 residues in the CDR3. Written as DNA, the CDR3 is TGTGCCAGCAGGGGGGACAGGGGTACGTTCTTC. Encoded protein: CASRGDRGTFF.

The J gene is TRBJ1-5, the V gene TRBV2; the match to TRBD1 covers 8 bases. CDR1 and CDR2 (germline): SNHLY, FYNNEI. The CDR3 is made up of 14 amino acids. The trim removed 5 bases at V and 9 bases at J, leaving 9 bases unmatched. The CDR3 bases are TGTGCCAGCAGTAAACAGGGGGGAGATGGGCCCCAGCATTTT. This gives the protein CASSKQGGDGPQHF. The variable domain in full, with the rest retrieved from reference TRBV2 and TRBJ1-5, is EPEVTQTPSHQVTQMGQEVILRCVPISNHLYFYWYRQILGQKVEFLVSFYNNEISEKSEIFDDQFSVERPDGSNFTLKIRSTKLEDSAMYFCASSKQGGDGPQHFGDGTRLSIL.

This clone was counted a few times. This chain joins TRBV15 and TRBJ1-2; no reliable D call. CDR3 length equals 18 residues. Between the trimmed V and J ends, which lost 4 bases and 1 base, there was a span of 22 bases. CDR1 and CDR2 (germline): LNHNV, YYDKDF (reference sequence). The CDR3 DNA is TGTGCCACCAGCAAATACTTACCTGGGAGCCATGATAACTATGGCTACACCTTC. Translating gives CATSKYLPGSHDNYGYTF.

This rearrangement joins TRBV6-4 to TRBJ2-3, with 9 bases fitting TRBD1. The CDR3 has 15 residues. Per germline, CDR1 MRHNA and CDR2 SNTAGT. The V segment lost 6 bases and the J segment 4 bases; nucleotides outside the gene matches: 8. CDR3 sequence (DNA): TGTGCCAGCAGCCCGGACAGGGGTGACGCAGATACGCAGTATTTT. Protein product: CASSPDRGDADTQYF.

The V and J genes are TRBV6-6 and TRBJ1-1, with a possible D match to TRBD1 (6 bases). Germline CDR1 is MNHNY and CDR2 is SVGAGI (reference sequence). Trimming left V 5 bases short and J 3 bases short, with 28 bases between. The CDR3 loop spans 19 amino acids. This CDR3 is CASSGSFGRDIGWDTEAFF. CDR3 DNA: TGTGCCAGCAGTGGATCGTTCGGCCGGGACATAGGATGGGACACTGAAGCTTTCTTT.

This clone was observed a few times. The V gene is TRBV5-5, the J gene TRBJ1-5; TRBD1 is a possible D gene (6 bases). With 4 bases removed from V and 3 bases from J, the gap between germline ends came to 14 bases. CDR3 size: 15 residues. Per the germline V gene, CDR1 is SGHKS and CDR2 is YYEKEE (reference sequence). CDR3 sequence (DNA): TGTGCCAGCAGCCCCCAGGGGACCACCAATCAGCCCCAGCATTTT. Protein: CASSPQGTTNQPQHF.

The rearrangement uses TRBV5-5 and TRBJ2-7, with D unresolved. CDR1 and CDR2 from the germline V gene are SGHKS and YYEKEE (reference sequence). This CDR3 comprises 16 residues. V lost 4 bases, J lost 0 bases, and 17 bases lay in between. CDR3 residues: CASSDFRLGYSYEQYF. The CDR3 region has the DNA TGTGCCAGCAGCGACTTCAGATTAGGCTACTCCTACGAGCAGTACTTC.

The chain links TRBV7-2 to TRBJ2-3, with D tentatively TRBD1 (5 bases). The CDR3 is 16 amino acids. CDR1 is SGHTA, CDR2 FQGNSA, per germline. Trimming removed 5 bases from V and 4 bases from J, with 19 bases in between. In nucleotides, the CDR3 is TGTGCCAGCAGCCTAGGGGTCGGAAGGGGCGCAGATACGCAGTATTTT. Translating gives CASSLGVGRGADTQYF.

The gene calls are TRBV12-3 or TRBV12-4 and TRBJ1-1; a weak D match, TRBD1 (6 bases). There are 13 residues in the CDR3. The V and J ends lost 7 bases and 1 base respectively, with 10 bases between them. The CDR3, as DNA: TGTGCCAGCAAGGACAGCCCGAACACTGAAGCTTTCTTT. Its translation is CASKDSPNTEAFF.

The chain recombines TRBV20-1 with TRBJ2-7; 7 bases agree with TRBD1. The CDR3 covers 12 residues. Germline CDR1 and CDR2: DFQATT and SNEGSKA (reference sequence). The V and J ends lost 3 bases and 5 bases, in that order; junction bases with no gene match: 4. DNA for the CDR3: TGCAGTGCTAGTCAGGGGGACGACGAGCAGTACTTC. Amino acids: CSASQGDDEQYF.

CDR3 sequence: CASSLGTGTVGNTIYF. Here the CDR3 DNA reads TGTGCCAGCAGCTTAGGTACAGGGACCGTTGGAAACACCATATATTTT. The chain recombines TRBV7-6 with TRBJ1-3; possible D gene TRBD1, 6 bases. There are 16 residues in the CDR3. Trimming removed 1 base at V and 3 bases at J, with 13 bases between. Germline V gene sequence: CDR1 SGHVS, CDR2 FNYEAQ. Variable domain in full (rest from reference TRBV7-6 and TRBJ1-3): GAGVSQSPRYKVTKRGQDVALRCDPISGHVSLYWYRQALGQGPEFLTYFNYEAQQDKSGLPNDRFSAERPEGSISTLTIQRTEQRDSAMYRCASSLGTGTVGNTIYFGEGSWLTVV.

The table lists this clone with a count of one. The chain carries TRBV27 and TRBJ2-2; tentatively, D is TRBD1 (5 bases). CDR1 is MNHEY and CDR2 is SMNVEV in the germline V gene (reference sequence). V was pared by 2 bases and J by 9 bases, with 13 bases between. The CDR3 runs 14 residues. CDR3 sequence reads: CASSLPGHYRELFF. CDR3 DNA: TGTGCCAGCAGTTTACCTGGACATTACCGGGAGCTGTTTTTT.